Below, 30 T cell receptor beta chains from the same sample are listed, as sequenced in a study of beta chain features in type 1 diabetes. Expressed TCRB transcripts were sequenced, since all the RNA that had been isolated was reverse transcribed. Profiling relied on immunoSEQ multiplex PCR, and the TCRdb table lists in-frame clones only, not all of them. The sample yields 400,000 to 500,000 clones, approximately 15% seen once. The sample comprised naive CD4+ T cells from blood. The receptors shown here come from a young man in good health.

This sequence joins TRBV30 and TRBJ2-1; the match to TRBD2 covers 8 bases. The CDR3 is made up of 17 amino acids. Per germline, CDR1 GTSNPN and CDR2 SVGIG (reference sequence). With 6 bases clipped from V and 0 bases from J, the junction kept 13 bases outside the gene matches. The CDR3 here is CACTYLAGESSYNEQFF. The CDR3 DNA sequence: TGTGCCTGTACATACCTAGCGGGTGAAAGCTCCTACAATGAGCAGTTCTTC.

Only a few counts were recorded for this clone. V and J are TRBV5-1 and TRBJ1-2; no firm D call. Trimming stripped 0 bases from V and 8 bases from J, with 11 bases between. This CDR3 is built from 13 residues. From germline, CDR1 is SGHRS and CDR2 YFSETQ. CDR3 DNA: TGCGCCAGCAGCTTGGATCCCATGACAGGCTACACCTTC. Its translation: CASSLDPMTGYTF.

This clone has just a few counts. The same CDR3 arises from other DNA sequences in this sample as well. The chain couples TRBV9 to TRBJ2-5, with 9 positions matching TRBD1. The CDR3 loop spans 14 amino acids. V lost 0 bases to trimming and J lost 3 bases; unmatched junction nucleotides: 0. The germline CDR1 and CDR2 sequences are SGDLS and YYNGEE. CDR3 protein: CASSVGQGEETQYF. CDR3 in DNA: TGTGCCAGCAGCGTAGGACAGGGGGAAGAGACCCAGTACTTC.

This clone has a handful of counts. This sequence joins TRBV25-1 and TRBJ1-2, with D maybe TRBD1 (5 bases). Trimming cost V 8 bases and J 8 bases, with 15 bases left between them. Germline values: CDR1 MGHDK, CDR2 SYGVNS. The CDR3 runs to 12 residues. CDR3: CASSEGIWGYTF. The CDR3 bases are TGTGCCAGCTCGGAGGGGATTTGGGGCTACACCTTC.

This sequence joins TRBV10-3 and TRBJ2-3, with D tentatively TRBD2 (6 bases). This CDR3 region has 13 residues. Germline V gives CDR1 ENHRY, CDR2 SYGVKD. The germline V and J ends were trimmed by 7 bases and 7 bases, with 15 bases remaining between them. The CDR3 loop is CAITGGGQHTQYF. CDR3 sequence (DNA): TGTGCCATCACCGGGGGTGGACAACATACGCAGTATTTT.

This clone was counted only a few times. This rearrangement joins TRBV11-2 to TRBJ2-3, with D perhaps matching TRBD1 (6 bases). Trimming stripped 1 base from V and 0 bases from J, with 11 bases between. Germline assignment: CDR1 SGHAT and CDR2 FQNNGV. The CDR3 spans 16 residues. The CDR3 DNA reads TGTGCCAGCAGCTTAGGGACAGACATTAGCACAGATACGCAGTATTTT. Amino acids: CASSLGTDISTDTQYF.

Comment on this clone: Germline and junction disagree at one end, which may indicate a read error. The V call is TRBV7-7, the J call TRBJ2-3; D not resolved. Germline CDR1 and CDR2: SSHAT and FNYEAQ (reference sequence). The CDR3 is 15 amino acids. Written as DNA, the CDR3 is TGTGCTAGCAGCCCAGTCATATGGAGCACAGATACGCAGTATTTT. Translating gives CASSPVIWSTDTQYF.

This clone turned up a few times. The chain joins TRBV4-1 to TRBJ2-5; D is possibly TRBD2 (7 bases). Trimming took 6 bases from V and 4 from J, leaving 24 bases between them. The germline CDR1 and CDR2 sequences are MGHRA and YSYEKL. The CDR3 sequence is 17 residues long. The CDR3 DNA reads TGCGCCAGCAGGCAGGGAGTAGTGGGGGGGCGAGGAGAGACCCAGTACTTC. Amino acid sequence: CASRQGVVGGRGETQYF.

This chain uses TRBV5-1 with TRBJ2-5, with TRBD2 matching 10 bases. The junction had 7 bases not matched to a gene; V was cut back by 0 bases and J by 5 bases. The CDR3 loop spans 16 amino acids. CDR1 is SGHRS and CDR2 is YFSETQ in the germline V gene. The CDR3 sequence: CASSLVVSGGPETQYF. The CDR3 region has the DNA TGCGCCAGCAGCTTGGTGGTTAGCGGGGGGCCGGAGACCCAGTACTTC.

This chain connects TRBV5-6 to TRBJ2-5; 9 bases fit TRBD1. Losses at the gene ends were 3 bases for V and 4 bases for J; bases not matched to a gene: 10. The CDR3 contains 16 residues. CDR1 SGHDT and CDR2 YYEEEE come from the germline V gene. The CDR3 sequence is CASSSGPGTGIETQYF. For the CDR3, the DNA is TGTGCCAGCAGCTCCGGCCCCGGGACAGGGATAGAGACCCAGTACTTC. Based on the CDR3 plus reference TRBV5-6 and TRBJ2-5, the full variable domain is DAGVTQSPTHLIKTRGQQVTLRCSPKSGHDTVSWYQQALGQGPQFIFQYYEEEERQRGNFPDRFSGHQFPNYSSELNVNALLLGDSALYLCASSSGPGTGIETQYFGPGTRLLVL.

This clone showed up just a few times. V usage is TRBV14 and J usage is TRBJ2-5; 8 positions agree with TRBD1. V was clipped by 2 bases and J by 6 bases; unmatched bases: 5. The CDR3 covers 14 residues. Germline V lookup: CDR1 SGHDN, CDR2 FVKESK. CDR3 sequence reads: CASSQLTGEKTQYF. CDR3 nucleotides: TGTGCCAGCAGCCAATTGACAGGGGAGAAGACCCAGTACTTC. Drawing the rest from reference TRBV14 and TRBJ2-5, the complete variable domain is EAGVTQFPSHSVIEKGQTVTLRCDPISGHDNLYWYRRVMGKEIKFLLHFVKESKQDESGMPNNRFLAERTGGTYSTLKVQPAELEDSGVYFCASSQLTGEKTQYFGPGTRLLVL.

This sequence joins TRBV18 and TRBJ2-7; D is ambiguous. The CDR3 runs to 12 residues. Germline V lookup: CDR1 KGHSH, CDR2 LQKENI. Trimming stripped 6 bases from V and 3 bases from J, with 9 bases between. CDR3 coding DNA: TGTGCCAGCTCGTCGCAGGACTACGAGCAGTACTTC. As protein: CASSSQDYEQYF.

This chain uses TRBV21-1 with TRBJ2-3; TRBD1 reflects the table's D call only, with no check against the DNA. TRBV21-1 is a pseudogene locus. The CDR3 loop spans 16 amino acids. The CDR3 DNA is TGTGCCAGCAGCAAAGAATCGGACAGGGGAAAAGATACGCAGTATTTT. Its translation: CASSKESDRGKDTQYF.

The chain recombines TRBV30 with TRBJ2-3, with 8 bases lining up with TRBD2. The germline V gene encodes CDR1 GTSNPN and CDR2 SVGIG (reference sequence). The CDR3 has 15 residues. With 3 bases clipped from V and 1 base from J, the junction kept 6 bases outside the gene matches. The CDR3 reads CAWRSGRYRTDTQYF. CDR3 nucleotides: TGTGCCTGGAGAAGCGGGAGATATCGCACAGATACGCAGTATTTT. Full variable domain (outside the CDR3, taken from reference TRBV30 and TRBJ2-3): SQTIHQWPATLVQPVGSPLSLECTVEGTSNPNLYWYRQAAGRGLQLLFYSVGIGQISSEVPQNLSASRPQDRQFILSSKKLLLSDSGFYLCAWRSGRYRTDTQYFGPGTRLTVL.

This clone was observed a handful of times. The chain combines TRBV21-1 with TRBJ2-7; the tabulated D call, TRBD2, remains unverified against the DNA. TRBV21-1 is a documented pseudogene. This CDR3 is built from 14 residues. The CDR3 sequence is CASRPRDWSYEQYV. The CDR3, as DNA: TGTGCCAGCAGACCCCGGGACTGGTCCTACGAGCAGTACGTC.

The chain joins TRBV5-4 to TRBJ2-1; D is ambiguous. This CDR3 comprises 12 residues. Germline values: CDR1 SGHNT, CDR2 YYREEE (reference sequence). The V and J ends lost 4 bases and 7 bases respectively, with 9 bases between them. The CDR3 region is CASSANGNEQFF. For the CDR3, the DNA is TGTGCCAGCAGCGCGAATGGAAATGAGCAGTTCTTC.

This clone was seen a few times. This sequence joins TRBV7-2 and TRBJ2-7; TRBD1 matches 9 bases. After removal of 2 bases from V and 3 bases from J, the junction contained 8 bases not matched to a gene. This CDR3 is built from 16 residues. Germline loops: CDR1 SGHTA, CDR2 FQGNSA. The CDR3 here is CASSLSAGTGYYEQYF. The CDR3 DNA reads TGTGCCAGCAGCTTATCAGCCGGGACAGGGTACTACGAGCAGTACTTC.

There are a few counts of this clone. The chain employs TRBV14 and TRBJ2-3; 11 positions agree with TRBD2. The CDR3 extends over 15 amino acids. CDR1 and CDR2 from the germline V gene are SGHDN and FVKESK. V lost 5 bases, J lost 1 base, and 2 bases stayed unmatched. The CDR3 bases are TGTGCCAGCAGCGCACTAGCGGGGGGCACAGATACGCAGTATTTT. Amino acid sequence: CASSALAGGTDTQYF.

The chain carries TRBV25-1 and TRBJ2-5; D might be TRBD1 (6 bases). The CDR3 extends over 15 amino acids. V lost 4 bases and J 0 bases, leaving 12 bases between the germline ends. The germline gives CDR1 MGHDK, CDR2 SYGVNS. The CDR3 coding sequence is TGTGCCAGCAGTGTCGGTGACAGGTACCAAGAGACCCAGTACTTC. Protein sequence: CASSVGDRYQETQYF.

In its sample, this clone was seen a few times. The chain recombines TRBV18 with TRBJ1-1, with D possibly TRBD1 on 6 matching bases. The germline V gene has CDR1 KGHSH and CDR2 LQKENI. V lost 5 bases and J lost 10, with 14 bases in between. The CDR3 totals 12 residues. CDR3 residues: CASSSQGGSAFF. Here the CDR3 DNA reads TGTGCCAGCTCATCACAGGGCGGCTCAGCTTTCTTT.

This clone was seen more than once but under ten times. The sample carries other DNA sequences with the same CDR3. CDR3 sequence reads: CASSPQGASTDTQYF. Here the CDR3 DNA reads TGTGCCAGCTCACCACAGGGGGCGAGCACAGATACGCAGTATTTT. J is TRBJ2-3 and V is TRBV18; 7 nucleotides align to TRBD1. Germline CDR1 KGHSH, CDR2 LQKENI. The CDR3 loop spans 15 amino acids. J was trimmed by 0 bases and V by 1 base; bases with no gene match: 1.

This chain uses TRBV28 with TRBJ1-2; TRBD1 matches at 7 bases. J gave up 8 bases and V 3 bases, and 6 bases lay outside the gene matches. Germline values: CDR1 MDHEN, CDR2 SYDVKM. This CDR3 comprises 13 residues. CDR3 amino acids: CASSLGQLEGYTF. The CDR3 region has the DNA TGTGCCAGCAGTTTGGGACAGCTGGAAGGCTACACCTTC.

The genes are TRBV18 and TRBJ2-1; 8 nucleotides align to TRBD2. V dropped 4 bases and J dropped 6; count of bases not matched to a gene: 11. This CDR3 region has 16 residues. Germline V lookup: CDR1 KGHSH, CDR2 LQKENI. CDR3 coding DNA: TGTGCCAGCTCACGGGCGAATAGCGGGACGGGCAATGAGCAGTTCTTC. Its translation: CASSRANSGTGNEQFF.

J is TRBJ2-3 and V is TRBV30; a weak D match, TRBD2 (5 bases). The germline gives CDR1 GTSNPN, CDR2 SVGIG (reference sequence). The CDR3 spans 12 residues. With 5 bases removed from V and 5 bases from J, the gap between germline ends came to 11 bases. For the CDR3, the DNA is TGTGCCTGGGGGATGAGGGAAGATACGCAGTATTTT. It encodes CAWGMREDTQYF.

The chain couples TRBV4-3 to TRBJ2-3; no firm D call. The CDR3 runs 19 residues. Trimming removed 3 bases at V and 1 base at J, with 23 bases between. CDR1 and CDR2 from the germline V gene are LGHNA and YSLEER. Here the CDR3 DNA reads TGCGCCAGCAGCCATAGATCGTGGGCGGACGATACTCGCACAGATACGCAGTATTTT. Protein product: CASSHRSWADDTRTDTQYF.

This clone was counted only a few times. The V call is TRBV6-5, the J call TRBJ2-3; perhaps D is TRBD1 or TRBD2 (5 bases each). This CDR3 has 15 residues. Trimming left V 6 bases short and J 0 bases short, with 13 bases between. Germline CDR1 is MNHEY and CDR2 is SVGAGI. This CDR3 is CASRRGAYSTDTQYF. CDR3 in DNA: TGTGCCAGCAGGCGAGGGGCGTATAGCACAGATACGCAGTATTTT.

This clone was seen a few times. CDR3 in amino acids: CASSTTAGLPGNEQFF. The CDR3 coding sequence is TGTGCCAGCAGCACCACCGCTGGACTACCAGGGAATGAGCAGTTCTTC. V usage is TRBV7-3 and J usage is TRBJ2-1; D is perhaps TRBD2 (6 bases). Trimming took 5 bases from V and 7 from J, leaving 21 bases between them. The CDR3 totals 16 residues. Germline V gene data show CDR1 as SGHTA and CDR2 as FQGTGA.

The sample holds a few counts of this clone. The chain has TRBV2 and TRBJ1-6; D unresolved. Germline V gene lookup returns CDR1 SNHLY and CDR2 FYNNEI. V shed 3 bases and J shed 10 bases, with 10 bases lying between them. There are 13 residues in the CDR3. CDR3 region: CASSEGRSSPLHF. The CDR3, as DNA: TGTGCCAGCAGTGAGGGCCGGTCCTCACCCCTCCACTTT.

The chain is built from TRBV27 and TRBJ1-5; 7 bases are shared with TRBD1. The J segment lost 0 bases and the V segment lost 5 bases, leaving 10 bases of the junction unmatched. CDR1 and CDR2 from the germline V gene are MNHEY and SMNVEV (reference sequence). The CDR3 has 17 amino acids. CDR3 protein: CASSPRDSYYSNQPQHF. The CDR3 region has the DNA TGTGCCAGCAGTCCTAGGGACAGCTATTATAGCAATCAGCCCCAGCATTTT.

This clone was recorded a few times. The chain has TRBV30 and TRBJ1-5; maybe TRBD1 (5 bases). CDR1 is GTSNPN and CDR2 is SVGIG in the germline V gene (reference sequence). V lost 2 bases, J lost 4 bases, and 15 bases lay in between. This CDR3 has 15 residues. CDR3 sequence reads: CAWSTTGTWNQPQHF. CDR3 DNA sequence: TGTGCCTGGAGTACAACCGGGACGTGGAATCAGCCCCAGCATTTT.